A single sample gave rise to the 17 T cell receptor beta chains below, sequenced in a study of T cell responses to AZD1222 COVID-19 vaccine. Repertoires were generated with immunoSEQ multiplex PCR, while TCRdb's copy carries only in-frame clones and drops some. The repertoire has roughly 150,000 clones, around nine tenths of them found once; the top ten carry 0.85% to 1.2%. The source material was peripheral blood, sampled 28 days after the second AZD1222 dose. The receptor source for this set is an adult who received the AZD1222 COVID-19 vaccine.

V and J are TRBV7-9 and TRBJ1-3; 7 bases fit TRBD1. V gave up 5 bases and J gave up 0 bases; unmatched junction bases: 7. Germline CDR1 is SEHNR and CDR2 is FQNEAQ (reference sequence). CDR3 length: 16 residues. The CDR3 bases are TGTGCCAGCAGCCCCAGACAGGGCTTCTCTGGAAACACCATATATTTT. Amino acids: CASSPRQGFSGNTIYF.

The rearrangement uses TRBV6-5 and TRBJ2-4; D may be TRBD1 (5 bases). The CDR3 has 15 amino acids. V was trimmed by 9 bases and J by 0 bases, leaving 15 bases between them. Germline V gene sequence: CDR1 MNHEY, CDR2 SVGAGI. CDR3 DNA sequence: TGTGCCAGTAGGATAGGGGCGGAAGCCAAAAACATTCAGTACTTC. The encoded protein is CASRIGAEAKNIQYF.

The chain links TRBV10-3 to TRBJ2-3; D may match TRBD1 or TRBD2 (5 bases each). CDR1 is ENHRY, CDR2 SYGVKD, per germline. V lost 10 bases, J lost 1 base, and 12 bases lay in between. The CDR3 has 13 residues. As DNA, the CDR3 is TGTGCCACCAGGGTGGGGGGCACAGATACGCAGTATTTT. It yields the protein CATRVGGTDTQYF.

V usage is TRBV4-3 and J usage is TRBJ2-3; TRBD1 matches at 8 bases. The trim removed 4 bases at V and 0 bases at J, leaving 6 bases unmatched. CDR1 and CDR2 (germline): LGHNA, YSLEER. The CDR3 contains 16 residues. The CDR3 sequence: CASSPGGVPSTDTQYF. CDR3 DNA: TGCGCCAGCAGCCCAGGGGGCGTCCCTAGCACAGATACGCAGTATTTT.

This clone was counted a few times. The chain recombines TRBV4-1 with TRBJ2-3; either TRBD1 or TRBD2 may fit D (5 bases each). Trimming pared 4 bases from V and 0 bases from J, leaving 14 bases between. The germline V gene has CDR1 MGHRA and CDR2 YSYEKL. CDR3 size: 16 residues. CDR3 in amino acids: CASSPPGGPSTDTQYF. The CDR3 coding sequence is TGCGCCAGCAGCCCACCTGGGGGTCCTAGCACAGATACGCAGTATTTT.

CDR3 bases: TGTGCCAGCAGTTATTCCACAGGGGGCTGGACCGGGGAGCTGTTTTTT. Translating it yields CASSYSTGGWTGELFF. V and J are TRBV6-9 and TRBJ2-2, with 9 bases matching TRBD1. The trim removed 0 bases at V and 5 bases at J, leaving 4 bases unmatched. CDR3 length: 16 amino acids. Germline CDR1 and CDR2: MNHGY and SVAAGI.

This clone was picked up one time. The V call is TRBV4-1, the J call TRBJ1-2, with D possibly matching TRBD1 (6 bases). Trimming shortened V by 2 bases and J by 4 bases, and 11 bases separated the two germline ends. From germline, CDR1 is MGHRA and CDR2 YSYEKL. The CDR3 totals 14 residues. CDR3 DNA sequence: TGCGCCAGCAGCCAAACAGGGATGGTCTATGGCTACACCTTC. Protein sequence: CASSQTGMVYGYTF.

The chain employs TRBV12-3 or TRBV12-4 and TRBJ1-3; D unclear. CDR3 size: 13 residues. Trimming removed 2 bases from V and 2 bases from J, with 4 bases in between. CDR3 loop: CASSLSTGNTIYF. In nucleotides, the CDR3 is TGTGCCAGCAGTTTAAGCACTGGAAACACCATATATTTT.

This chain joins TRBV6-5 and TRBJ1-1; TRBD1 is a possible D gene (5 bases). The CDR3 covers 15 residues. Trimming shortened V by 6 bases and J by 4 bases, and 18 bases separated the two germline ends. The V gene's germline CDR1 is MNHEY and CDR2 SVGAGI. CDR3 residues: CASRTDGGMGTEAFF. DNA of the CDR3: TGTGCCAGCAGGACGGACGGGGGTATGGGCACTGAAGCTTTCTTT.

The chain has TRBV18 and TRBJ1-6; perhaps TRBD1 as D (6 bases). The V gene's germline CDR1 is KGHSH and CDR2 LQKENI. V lost 3 bases and J 5 bases, leaving 14 bases between the germline ends. This CDR3 has 16 residues. CDR3 bases: TGTGCCAGCTCACCGCCTGGACAGCCGGATAATTCACCCCTCCACTTT. Translating gives CASSPPGQPDNSPLHF.

Only a few counts were recorded for this clone. The rearrangement joins TRBV12-3 or TRBV12-4 to TRBJ1-1; D is undetermined. The CDR3 has 13 amino acids. V lost 11 bases and J 11 bases, leaving 24 bases between the germline ends. The CDR3 DNA follows: TGTGCCGCGACCGCCGGAAGGGCGGGGAACGCTTTCTTT. Translated: CAATAGRAGNAFF.

The V gene is TRBV7-2, the J gene TRBJ1-2; the D gene is possibly TRBD1 (5 bases). Trimming removed 5 bases at V and 8 bases at J, with 18 bases between. This CDR3 comprises 14 residues. Germline V lookup: CDR1 SGHTA, CDR2 FQGNSA. The CDR3 coding sequence is TGTGCCAGCAGCAATAACAGGCGGGTAGGAGGCTACACCTTC. It specifies CASSNNRRVGGYTF. Full variable domain (remainder filled in from reference TRBV7-2 and TRBJ1-2): GAGVSQSPSNKVTEKGKDVELRCDPISGHTALYWYRQSLGQGLEFLIYFQGNSAPDKSGLPSDRFSAERTGGSVSTLTIQRTQQEDSAVYLCASSNNRRVGGYTFGSGTRLTVV.

The chain employs TRBV12-3 or TRBV12-4 and TRBJ1-4; D is ambiguous. The length of the CDR3 is 13 residues. V was pared by 6 bases and J by 7 bases, with 12 bases between. CDR3 residues: CASSGGLREKLFF. In nucleotides, the CDR3 is TGTGCCAGCAGCGGAGGGCTGCGTGAAAAACTGTTTTTT.

V usage is TRBV5-1 and J usage is TRBJ2-2, with TRBD2 identical over 9 bases. Per the germline V gene, CDR1 is SGHRS and CDR2 is YFSETQ. After removal of 2 bases from V and 2 bases from J, the junction contained 10 bases not matched to a gene. The CDR3 is 18 residues long. CDR3 nucleotide sequence: TGCGCCAGCAGCTTCCCAAGCGGGGGGTCCATTAACACCGGGGAGCTGTTTTTT. It is translated as CASSFPSGGSINTGELFF.

V and J are TRBV19 and TRBJ1-1; 8 nucleotides agree with TRBD1. Germline V gives CDR1 LNHDA, CDR2 SQIVND (reference sequence). The CDR3 sequence is 14 residues long. After removal of 7 bases from V and 3 bases from J, the junction contained 7 bases not matched to a gene. CDR3 sequence reads: CASNGRGLYTEAFF. The CDR3 DNA reads TGTGCCAGTAACGGCAGGGGGCTTTACACTGAAGCTTTCTTT.

The V and J genes are TRBV5-8 and TRBJ2-7; D assignment may be TRBD1 or TRBD2 (5 bases each). CDR1 is SGHTS and CDR2 is YDEGEE in the germline V gene. Trimming took 1 base from V and 2 from J, leaving 13 bases between them. The CDR3 is 15 residues long. The CDR3 spells CASSLPDRGAYEQYF. Written as DNA, the CDR3 is TGTGCCAGCAGCTTGCCTGATAGGGGAGCCTACGAGCAGTACTTC.

The gene calls are TRBV2 and TRBJ1-3; D is possibly TRBD1 (6 bases). The V gene's germline CDR1 is SNHLY and CDR2 FYNNEI. V lost 6 bases to trimming and J lost 4 bases, with 10 bases between them. The CDR3 runs to 13 residues. The CDR3 nucleotides read TGTGCCAGCAGGAGGGACATAGGAAACACCATATATTTT. The encoded protein is CASRRDIGNTIYF.